Listed below are T cell receptor beta chains from one sample, sequenced in a study of blood T cell repertoires in COVID-19. Sequenced by immunoSEQ multiplex PCR; TCRdb stores in-frame clones only, minus some. The sample contains 65,000 to 90,000 clones, roughly 80% of which appear only once. The sequencing input was peripheral blood. The receptors were gathered from a woman older than 75 with active or convalescent COVID-19. CDR3s leave out the opening cysteine and the closing phenylalanine or tryptophan. The listing skips clone size in some rows; elsewhere it reads once, few, many or a size class.

- TRBV13 ASSFTRNSGANVLT
- TRBV11-2 ASSLRLPSGGKETQY
once TRBV28 ASNNALFLDTQY
few TRBV5-1 ASSASGTSGANEQF
- TRBV6-5 ASSWDRGGYNEQF
- TRBV18 ASRGLAGYNEQF
once TRBV28 ASNGYTDNYGYT
- TRBV27 ASSLLAGNIYNEQF
- TRBV2 ASSPSGDTQY
- TRBV5-1 ASTRLGQTLNGYT
- TRBV6-2/TRBV6-3 ASSAQVGNYGYT
- TRBV6-5 ASSYGTSVEQY
- TRBV7-8 ASSFGQADSNQPQH
- TRBV7-9 ASSLGTGVETQY
few TRBV2 ASRDTGKDEQF
- TRBV4-1 ASSQVQGTVGNTIY